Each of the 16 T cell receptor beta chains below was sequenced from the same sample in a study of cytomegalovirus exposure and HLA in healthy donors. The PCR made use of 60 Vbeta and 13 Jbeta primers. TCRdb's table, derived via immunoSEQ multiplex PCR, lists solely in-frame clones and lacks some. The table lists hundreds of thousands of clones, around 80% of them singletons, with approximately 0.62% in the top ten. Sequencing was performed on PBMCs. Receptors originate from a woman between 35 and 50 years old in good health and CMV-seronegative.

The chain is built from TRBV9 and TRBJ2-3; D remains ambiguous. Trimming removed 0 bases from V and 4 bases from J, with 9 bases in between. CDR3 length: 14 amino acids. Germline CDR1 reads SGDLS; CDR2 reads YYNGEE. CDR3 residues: CASSVVQSSDTQYF. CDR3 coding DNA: TGTGCCAGCAGCGTAGTGCAGTCATCAGATACGCAGTATTTT.

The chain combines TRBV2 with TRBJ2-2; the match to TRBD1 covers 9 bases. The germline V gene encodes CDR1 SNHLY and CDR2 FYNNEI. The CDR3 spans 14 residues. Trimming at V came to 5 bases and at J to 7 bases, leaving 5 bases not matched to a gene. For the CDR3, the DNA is TGTGCCAGCAGTTCGGGACAGGGAGACGGGGAGCTGTTTTTT. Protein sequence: CASSSGQGDGELFF.

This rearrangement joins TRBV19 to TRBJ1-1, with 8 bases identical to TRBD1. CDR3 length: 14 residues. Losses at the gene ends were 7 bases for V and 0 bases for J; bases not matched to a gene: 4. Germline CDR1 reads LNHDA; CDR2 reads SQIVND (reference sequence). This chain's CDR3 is CASTRGQMNTEAFF. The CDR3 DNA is TGTGCCAGTACCAGGGGGCAGATGAACACTGAAGCTTTCTTT.

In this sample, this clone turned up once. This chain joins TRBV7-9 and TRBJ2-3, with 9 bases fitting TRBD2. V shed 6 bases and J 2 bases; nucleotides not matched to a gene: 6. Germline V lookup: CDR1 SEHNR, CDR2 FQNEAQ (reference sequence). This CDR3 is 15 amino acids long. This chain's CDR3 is CASSYRGGDTDTQYF. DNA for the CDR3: TGTGCCAGCAGTTACCGCGGGGGGGACACAGATACGCAGTATTTT.

The CDR3 region is CASSWHTEAFF. The CDR3 coding sequence is TGTGCCAGCAGCTGGCACACTGAAGCTTTCTTT. V is TRBV7-2 and J is TRBJ1-1; D gene unclear. Trimming stripped 4 bases from V and 3 bases from J, with 3 bases between. The germline gives CDR1 SGHTA, CDR2 FQGNSA. The CDR3 totals 11 residues.

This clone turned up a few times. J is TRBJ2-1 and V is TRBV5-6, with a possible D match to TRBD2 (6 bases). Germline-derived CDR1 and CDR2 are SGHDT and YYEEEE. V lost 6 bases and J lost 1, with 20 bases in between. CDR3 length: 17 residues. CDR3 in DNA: TGTGCCAGCACTACGGAGGGGTCCCAGAGGTCCTACAATGAGCAGTTCTTC. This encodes CASTTEGSQRSYNEQFF.

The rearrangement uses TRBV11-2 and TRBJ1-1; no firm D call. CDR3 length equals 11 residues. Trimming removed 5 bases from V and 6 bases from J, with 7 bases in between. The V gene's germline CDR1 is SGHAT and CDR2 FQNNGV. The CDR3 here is CASSPGAEAFF. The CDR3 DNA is TGTGCCAGCAGCCCCGGGGCTGAAGCTTTCTTT.

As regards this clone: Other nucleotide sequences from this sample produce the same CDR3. The CDR3 here is CASSLAGGSYEQYF. CDR3 nucleotide sequence: TGCGCCAGCAGCTTGGCGGGGGGGTCCTACGAGCAGTACTTC. The V and J genes are TRBV5-1 and TRBJ2-7, with 8 nucleotides matching TRBD2. Germline-derived CDR1 and CDR2 are SGHRS and YFSETQ. Losses at the gene ends were 0 bases for V and 1 base for J; bases not matched to a gene: 0. The CDR3 totals 14 residues.

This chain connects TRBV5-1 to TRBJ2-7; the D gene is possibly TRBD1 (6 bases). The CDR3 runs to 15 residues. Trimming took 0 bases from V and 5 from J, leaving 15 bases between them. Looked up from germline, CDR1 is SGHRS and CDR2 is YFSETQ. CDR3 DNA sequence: TGCGCCAGCAGCTTGGGTGTTGGGTGGGGGCACGAGCAGTACTTC. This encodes CASSLGVGWGHEQYF.

The CDR3 nucleotides read TGTGCCAGCTCACGCGAGGGGGGGGCTTTCTTT. Its protein product is CASSREGGAFF. The chain carries TRBV18 and TRBJ1-1, with D possibly matching TRBD1 (6 bases). Germline values: CDR1 KGHSH, CDR2 LQKENI. V was shortened by 4 bases and J by 11 bases, with 11 bases between the two germline ends. The CDR3 length is 11 residues.

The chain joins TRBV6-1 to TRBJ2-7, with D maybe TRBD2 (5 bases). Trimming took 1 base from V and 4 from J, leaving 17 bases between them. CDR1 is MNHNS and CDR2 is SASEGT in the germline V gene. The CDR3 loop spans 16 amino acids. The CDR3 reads CASSEVQVSRDYEQYF. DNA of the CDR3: TGTGCCAGCAGTGAAGTTCAGGTCTCGAGGGATTACGAGCAGTACTTC.

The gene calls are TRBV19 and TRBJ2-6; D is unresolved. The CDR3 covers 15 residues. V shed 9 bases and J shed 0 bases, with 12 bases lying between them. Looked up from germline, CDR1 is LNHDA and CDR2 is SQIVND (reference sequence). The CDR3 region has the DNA TGTGCCAGCAAACGTCAGGACTCTGGGGCCAACGTCCTGACTTTC. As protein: CASKRQDSGANVLTF.

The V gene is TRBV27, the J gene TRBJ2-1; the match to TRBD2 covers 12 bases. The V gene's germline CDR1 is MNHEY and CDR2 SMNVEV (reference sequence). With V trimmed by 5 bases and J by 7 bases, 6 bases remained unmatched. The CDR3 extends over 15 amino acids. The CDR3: CASSQLAGGNNEQFF. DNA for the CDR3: TGTGCCAGCAGTCAACTAGCGGGGGGCAATAATGAGCAGTTCTTC.

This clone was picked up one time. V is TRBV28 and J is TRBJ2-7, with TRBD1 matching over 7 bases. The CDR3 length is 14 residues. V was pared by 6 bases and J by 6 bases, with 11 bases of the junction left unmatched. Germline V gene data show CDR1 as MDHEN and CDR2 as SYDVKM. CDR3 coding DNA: TGTGCCAGCAGACCGGACAGGAGCTCCCTCGAGCAGTACTTC. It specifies CASRPDRSSLEQYF. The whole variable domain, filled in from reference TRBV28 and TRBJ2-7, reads DVKVTQSSRYLVKRTGEKVFLECVQDMDHENMFWYRQDPGLGLRLIYFSYDVKMKEKGDIPEGYSVSREKKERFSLILESASTNQTSMYLCASRPDRSSLEQYFGPGTRLTVT.

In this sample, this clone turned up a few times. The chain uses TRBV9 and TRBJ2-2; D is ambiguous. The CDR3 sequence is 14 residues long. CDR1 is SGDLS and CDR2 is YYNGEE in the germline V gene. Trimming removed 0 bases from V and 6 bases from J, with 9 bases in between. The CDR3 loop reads CASSVANNPGELFF. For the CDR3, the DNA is TGTGCCAGCAGCGTAGCGAACAACCCCGGGGAGCTGTTTTTT.

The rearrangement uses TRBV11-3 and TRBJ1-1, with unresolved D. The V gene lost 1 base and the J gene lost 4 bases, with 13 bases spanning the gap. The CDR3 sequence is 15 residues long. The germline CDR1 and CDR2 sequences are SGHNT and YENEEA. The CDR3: CASSLGMLGGTEAFF. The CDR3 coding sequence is TGTGCCAGCAGCTTAGGAATGTTGGGAGGCACTGAAGCTTTCTTT.